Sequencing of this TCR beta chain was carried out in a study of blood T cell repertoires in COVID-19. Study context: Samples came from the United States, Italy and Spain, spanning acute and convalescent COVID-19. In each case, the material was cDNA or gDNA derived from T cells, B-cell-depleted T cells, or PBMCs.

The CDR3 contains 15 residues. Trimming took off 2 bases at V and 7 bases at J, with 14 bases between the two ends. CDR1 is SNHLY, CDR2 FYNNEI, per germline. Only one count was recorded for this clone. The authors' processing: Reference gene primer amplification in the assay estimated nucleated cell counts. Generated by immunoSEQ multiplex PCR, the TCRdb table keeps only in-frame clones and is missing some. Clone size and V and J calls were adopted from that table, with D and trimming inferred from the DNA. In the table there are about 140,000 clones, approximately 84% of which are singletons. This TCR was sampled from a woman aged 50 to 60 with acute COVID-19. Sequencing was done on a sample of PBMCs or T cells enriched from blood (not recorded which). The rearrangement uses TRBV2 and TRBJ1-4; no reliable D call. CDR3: CASSESDPRGEKLFF. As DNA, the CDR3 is TGTGCCAGCAGTGAATCCGACCCTAGAGGTGAAAAACTGTTTTTT.